Listed here are 8 T cell receptor beta chains from one sample, sequenced in a study of blood T cell repertoires in COVID-19. Clones were read by immunoSEQ multiplex PCR, and TCRdb kept only the in-frame ones, dropping some. The table lists 100,000 to 150,000 clones, around three quarters of them singletons. Input material: peripheral blood. Receptors originate from a woman between 65 and 79 years old with acute or convalescent COVID-19.

A single count supports this clone. The chain carries TRBV7-2 and TRBJ2-1; 7 positions agree with TRBD2. This CDR3 comprises 16 residues. Germline CDR1 is SGHTA and CDR2 is FQGNSA. The J segment lost 3 bases and the V segment lost 1 base, leaving 6 bases of the junction unmatched. The CDR3 reads CASSLGPSGVYNEQFF. The DNA for the CDR3 is TGTGCCAGCAGCTTAGGACCTAGCGGAGTCTACAATGAGCAGTTCTTC.

The chain employs TRBV28 and TRBJ2-4; tentatively, D is TRBD2 (6 bases). V dropped 7 bases and J dropped 0 bases, with 16 bases sitting between them. The CDR3 consists of 16 residues. Germline CDR1 and CDR2: MDHEN and SYDVKM. The CDR3 sequence is CASTTPQAGAKNIQYF. Here the CDR3 DNA reads TGTGCCAGCACCACCCCCCAAGCGGGAGCCAAAAACATTCAGTACTTC.

The chain is built from TRBV5-6 and TRBJ2-1; a weak D match, TRBD2 (6 bases). The germline V and J ends were trimmed by 5 bases and 10 bases, with 22 bases remaining between them. There are 15 residues in the CDR3. Looked up from germline, CDR1 is SGHDT and CDR2 is YYEEEE. CDR3 sequence (DNA): TGTGCCAGCAGGAGCTCCGGGACTGCCCTAGGAGAGCAGTTCTTC. Encoded protein: CASRSSGTALGEQFF.

This clone was observed a few times. The V gene is TRBV18, the J gene TRBJ2-7; 8 bases map to TRBD2. Germline CDR1 and CDR2: KGHSH and LQKENI. This CDR3 spans 15 amino acids. Trimming cost V 6 bases and J 4 bases; bases outside gene matches: 11. CDR3 in amino acids: CASSARGGKRYEQYF. The CDR3 nucleotides are TGTGCCAGCTCGGCCCGCGGGGGGAAAAGGTACGAGCAGTACTTC.

The chain uses TRBV10-3 and TRBJ1-5; D not certain. The germline gives CDR1 ENHRY, CDR2 SYGVKD. Trimming took off 6 bases at V and 2 bases at J, with 14 bases between the two ends. The CDR3 totals 15 residues. CDR3 nucleotide sequence: TGTGCCATCAGCTCCGGGAACACGGGCAATCAGCCCCAGCATTTT. This gives the protein CAISSGNTGNQPQHF.

This chain links TRBV19 with TRBJ1-5; D may be TRBD1 (6 bases). Germline loops: CDR1 LNHDA, CDR2 SQIVND (reference sequence). The CDR3 spans 14 residues. The V gene lost 3 bases and the J gene lost 6 bases, with 12 bases spanning the gap. CDR3 bases: TGTGCCAGTAGTATGATAGGGGGGGGTCAGCCCCAGCATTTT. It is translated as CASSMIGGGQPQHF.

This clone showed up many times. This chain links TRBV4-1 with TRBJ2-7; maybe TRBD1 (6 bases). The CDR3 consists of 15 residues. Deletions cut 5 bases from V and 2 bases from J, with 16 bases between. CDR1 and CDR2 (germline): MGHRA, YSYEKL. The CDR3 reads CASSAGPGETYEQYF. Here the CDR3 DNA reads TGCGCCAGCAGCGCAGGGCCAGGGGAAACCTACGAGCAGTACTTC.

This rearrangement joins TRBV28 to TRBJ2-3; D possibly corresponds to TRBD1 (6 bases). Trimming stripped 6 bases from V and 3 bases from J, with 19 bases between. Germline values: CDR1 MDHEN, CDR2 SYDVKM. The length of the CDR3 is 16 residues. For the CDR3, the DNA is TGTGCCAGCAGCAGTTTTCTTGGGACAAGAACAGATACGCAGTATTTT. Encoded protein: CASSSFLGTRTDTQYF. Complete variable domain (other parts from reference TRBV28 and TRBJ2-3): DVKVTQSSRYLVKRTGEKVFLECVQDMDHENMFWYRQDPGLGLRLIYFSYDVKMKEKGDIPEGYSVSREKKERFSLILESASTNQTSMYLCASSSFLGTRTDTQYFGPGTRLTVL.